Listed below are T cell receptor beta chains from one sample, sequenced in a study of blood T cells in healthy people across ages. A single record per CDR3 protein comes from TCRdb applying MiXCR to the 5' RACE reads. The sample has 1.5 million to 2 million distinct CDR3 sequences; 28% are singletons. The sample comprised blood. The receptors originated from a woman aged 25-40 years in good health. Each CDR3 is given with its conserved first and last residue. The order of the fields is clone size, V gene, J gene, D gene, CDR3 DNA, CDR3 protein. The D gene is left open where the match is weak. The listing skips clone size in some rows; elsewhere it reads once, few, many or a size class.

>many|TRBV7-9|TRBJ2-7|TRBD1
TGTGCCAGCAGCTCTAGGGACAGGGGGTACCCCTACGAGCAGTACTTC
CASSSRDRGYPYEQYF
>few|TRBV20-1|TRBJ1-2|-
TGCAGTGCAGGGTTGGGGTCGAATGGCTACACCTTC
CSAGLGSNGYTF
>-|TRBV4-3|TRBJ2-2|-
TGCGCCAGCAGCCAAGTGCTTATGAGGGACACCGGGGAGCTGTTTTTT
CASSQVLMRDTGELFF
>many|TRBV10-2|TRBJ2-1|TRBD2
TGCGCCAGCAGGCTAGCGGGGGGTACGAATGAGCAGTTCTTC
CASRLAGGTNEQFF
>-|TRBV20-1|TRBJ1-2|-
TGCAGTGCTAGAGATCGGGGGGCCTCTGGCTACACCTTC
CSARDRGASGYTF
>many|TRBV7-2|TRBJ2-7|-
TGTGCCAGCAGCCCCCGACAGGCAGCGACGGAGCAGTACTTC
CASSPRQAATEQYF
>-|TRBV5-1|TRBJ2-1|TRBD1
TGCGCCAGCAGCTCGGCTGGGGACAGAGACAATGAGCAGTTCTTC
CASSSAGDRDNEQFF
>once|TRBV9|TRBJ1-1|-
TGTGCCTGCAGCGTTGGGGATGCTGGCCCTGAAGCTTTCTTT
CACSVGDAGPEAFF
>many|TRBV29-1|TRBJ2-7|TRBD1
TGCAGCGTTGGTCTTCGGACAGGGGTCTACGAGCAGTACTTC
CSVGLRTGVYEQYF
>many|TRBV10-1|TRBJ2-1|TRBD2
TGCGCCAGCAGCGTAGCGGGGGACAGAAATGAGCAGTTCTTC
CASSVAGDRNEQFF
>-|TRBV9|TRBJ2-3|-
TGTGCCAGCGGCGTATTGGGGGGGCAGGCGGATACGCAGTATTTT
CASGVLGGQADTQYF
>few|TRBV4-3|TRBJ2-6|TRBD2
TGCGCCAGCAGCCGCCAACTAGCGGGTAGCTCTGGGGCCAACGTCCTGACTTTC
CASSRQLAGSSGANVLTF
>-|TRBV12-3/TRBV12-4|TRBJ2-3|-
TGTGCCAGCATTACGACCCCCACAGATACGCAGTATTTT
CASITTPTDTQYF
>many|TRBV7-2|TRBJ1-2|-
TGTGCCAGCAGCTCGATACGTCAGGTGAACGGCTACACCTTC
CASSSIRQVNGYTF
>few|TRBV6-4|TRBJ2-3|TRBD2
TGTGCCAGCAGCCAAACCCCAGGCAGCGGGGGTCCAGATACGCAGTATTTT
CASSQTPGSGGPDTQYF
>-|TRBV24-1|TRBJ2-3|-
TGTGCCACCAGTGAGCGAACCACAGAGACGCAGTATTTT
CATSERTTETQYF
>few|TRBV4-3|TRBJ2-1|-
TGCGCCAGCAGCCAAGCCCCAGCGGTTGGGAATGAGCAGTTCTTC
CASSQAPAVGNEQFF
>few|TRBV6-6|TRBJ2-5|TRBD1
TGTGCCAGCAGTTACCGGGACAGGGGGCCAGAGACCCAGTACTTC
CASSYRDRGPETQYF
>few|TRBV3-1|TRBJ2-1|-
TGTGCCAGCAGCCAGCACGCAGATCTGGGGAAGCAGTTCTTC
CASSQHADLGKQFF
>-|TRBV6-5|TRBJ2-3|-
TGTGCCAGCAGTACCCGACACCAAGGCACAGATACGCAGTATTTT
CASSTRHQGTDTQYF
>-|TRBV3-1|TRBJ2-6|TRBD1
TGTGCCAGCAGCCAAGCTTTTTCGTGGACAGGGGGCGCTGGGGCCAACGTCCTGACTTTC
CASSQAFSWTGGAGANVLTF
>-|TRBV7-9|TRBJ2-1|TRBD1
TGTGCCAGCAGCACGACAGGGGCCTACAATGAGCAGTTCTTC
CASSTTGAYNEQFF
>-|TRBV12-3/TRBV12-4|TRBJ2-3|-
TGTGCCAGCAGCGCAACTCGGGGCACAGATACGCAGTATTTT
CASSATRGTDTQYF
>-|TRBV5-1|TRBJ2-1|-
TGCGCCAGCAGTCCCTCCGGCAATGTGGGCTACAATGAGCAGTTCTTC
CASSPSGNVGYNEQFF
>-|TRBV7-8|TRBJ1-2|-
TGTGCCAGCAGCTTAGCCCGAGAGAGTTATGGCTACACCTTC
CASSLARESYGYTF
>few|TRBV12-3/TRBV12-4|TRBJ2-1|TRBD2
TGTGCCAGCAGTCCCCAGATGGGGGGGAATGAGCAGTTCTTC
CASSPQMGGNEQFF
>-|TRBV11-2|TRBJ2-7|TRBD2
TGTGCCAGCAGCTTAACTAGCGGGGGGCCAGTCGACGAGCAGTACTTC
CASSLTSGGPVDEQYF
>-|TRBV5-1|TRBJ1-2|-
TGCGCCAGCAGCTTGGCCTTTTTTTTAGTCCATGGCTACACCTTC
CASSLAFFLVHGYTF
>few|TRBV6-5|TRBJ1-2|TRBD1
TGTGCCAGCAGCCGCGGGACAGGGCTCTATGGCTACACCTTC
CASSRGTGLYGYTF
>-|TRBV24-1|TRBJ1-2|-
TGTGCCACCAGTGATTCCGCGTCTACCTATGGCTACACCTTC
CATSDSASTYGYTF
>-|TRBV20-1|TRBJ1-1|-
TGCAGTGCAAGGGCGAACACTGAAGCTTTCTTT
CSARANTEAFF
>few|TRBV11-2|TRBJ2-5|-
TGTGCCAGCAGCTTAGTGTGGGCCGCAGGGGAAGAGACCCAGTACTTC
CASSLVWAAGEETQYF
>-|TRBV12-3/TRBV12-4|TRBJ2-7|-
TGTGCCAGCAGTCCTCTTTCATACAGGGAGTACGAGCAGTACTTC
CASSPLSYREYEQYF
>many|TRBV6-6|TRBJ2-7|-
TGTGCCAGCATCGGTGGGTTAAGTGGCGAGCAGTACTTC
CASIGGLSGEQYF
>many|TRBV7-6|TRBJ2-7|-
TGTGCCAGCAGCCACAGGGAGCTGGGGTACGAGCAGTACTTC
CASSHRELGYEQYF
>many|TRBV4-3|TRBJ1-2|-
TGCGCCAGCAGCCATCCCCGAGTAAGGGGCTACACCTTC
CASSHPRVRGYTF
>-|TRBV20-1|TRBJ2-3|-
TGCGGTGAGGCTAGCGAACCCACAGATACGCAGTATTTT
CGEASEPTDTQYF
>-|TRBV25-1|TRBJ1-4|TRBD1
TGTGCCAGCAGTGAAGGAATAATCGGGACAGGAGAGGAAAAACTGTTTTTT
CASSEGIIGTGEEKLFF
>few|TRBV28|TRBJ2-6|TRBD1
TGTGCCAGCAGTGAGGGGGCTCTACCCTCTGGGGCCAACGTCCTGACTTTC
CASSEGALPSGANVLTF
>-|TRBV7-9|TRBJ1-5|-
TGTGCCAGCGGTCGGGGGGGTGGTAATCAGCCCCAGCATTTT
CASGRGGGNQPQHF
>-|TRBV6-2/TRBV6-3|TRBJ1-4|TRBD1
TGTGCCAGCAGTTGGGAGACAGGGAGTGAAAAACTGTTTTTT
CASSWETGSEKLFF
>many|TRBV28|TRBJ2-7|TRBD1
TGTGCCACCGGATCCGGGACAGAGTACGAGCAGTACTTC
CATGSGTEYEQYF
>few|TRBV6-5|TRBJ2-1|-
TGTGCCAGCAGTTACTTGGCCGGGAGCTCCTACAATGAGCAGTTCTTC
CASSYLAGSSYNEQFF
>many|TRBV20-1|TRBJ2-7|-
TGCAGTGCTAGAGTCTACCCCTACGAGCAGTACTTC
CSARVYPYEQYF
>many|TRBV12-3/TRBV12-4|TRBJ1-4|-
TGTGCCAGCAGAGGGTCTAATGAAAAACTGTTTTTT
CASRGSNEKLFF
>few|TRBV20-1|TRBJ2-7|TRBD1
TGCAGTGCCCCCAGAGGACAGGGGGCCTACGAGCAGTACTTC
CSAPRGQGAYEQYF
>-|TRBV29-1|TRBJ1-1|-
TGCAGCGTTGCCCCATCTTCTGAAGCTTTCTTT
CSVAPSSEAFF
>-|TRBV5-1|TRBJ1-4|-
TGCGCCAGCAGCTGGTCCCAGAGAGGGGATGAAAAACTGTTTTTT
CASSWSQRGDEKLFF
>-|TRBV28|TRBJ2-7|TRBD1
TGTGCCAGCAGTTTAGGACAGGTTCAGTACGAGCAGTACTTC
CASSLGQVQYEQYF
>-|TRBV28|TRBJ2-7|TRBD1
TGTGCCACTATTACCGGGACAGGTACCTACGAGCAGTACTTC
CATITGTGTYEQYF
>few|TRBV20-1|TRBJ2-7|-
TGCAGTTCAGGGGGGGGTTACTACGAGCAGTACTTC
CSSGGGYYEQYF
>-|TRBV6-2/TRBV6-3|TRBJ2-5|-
TGTGCCAGTAGTTACTCCTCTAGGCAGCGACCGGGCGAGACCCAGTACTTC
CASSYSSRQRPGETQYF
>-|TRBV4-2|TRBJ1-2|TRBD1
TGTGCCAGCAGCCCCCGGGACAGGGCCCCTTATGGCTACACCTTC
CASSPRDRAPYGYTF
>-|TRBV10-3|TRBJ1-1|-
TGTGCCATCAGTGAGGGGGGGAACATTGAAGCTTTCTTT
CAISEGGNIEAFF
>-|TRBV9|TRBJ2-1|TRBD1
TGTGCCAGCAGCCCCGGACAGGGTTTTACTGAGCAGTTCTTC
CASSPGQGFTEQFF
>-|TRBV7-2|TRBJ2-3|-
TGTGCCAGCAGCTTAGATTTGGGGAAAGATACGCAGTATTTT
CASSLDLGKDTQYF
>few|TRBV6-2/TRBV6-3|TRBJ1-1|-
TGTGCCAGCAGACGAAATACAGGGAACACTGAAGCTTTCTTT
CASRRNTGNTEAFF